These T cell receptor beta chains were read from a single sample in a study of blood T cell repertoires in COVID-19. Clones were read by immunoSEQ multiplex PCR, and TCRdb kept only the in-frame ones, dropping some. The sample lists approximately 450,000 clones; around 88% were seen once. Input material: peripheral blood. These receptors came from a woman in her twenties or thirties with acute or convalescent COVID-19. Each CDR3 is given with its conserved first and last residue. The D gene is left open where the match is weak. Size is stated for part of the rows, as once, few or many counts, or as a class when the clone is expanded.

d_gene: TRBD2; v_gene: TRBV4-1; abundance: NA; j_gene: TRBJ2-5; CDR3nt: TGCGCCAGCAGCCGAATAGCGGGGGGGCTAGGAGAGACCCAGTACTTC; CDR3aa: CASSRIAGGLGETQYF
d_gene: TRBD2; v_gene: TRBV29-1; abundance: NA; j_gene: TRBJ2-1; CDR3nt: TGCAGCGTTGGGCGGGGGAGGAATGAGCAGTTCTTC; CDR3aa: CSVGRGRNEQFF
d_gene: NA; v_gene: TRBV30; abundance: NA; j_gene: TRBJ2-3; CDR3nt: TGTGCCTGGAGTTGGGTAGCTAGGGATACGCAGTATTTT; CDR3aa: CAWSWVARDTQYF
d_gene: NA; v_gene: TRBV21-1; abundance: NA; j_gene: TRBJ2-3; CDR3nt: TGTGCCAGCAGCAAGCGGGCCCCCGGGGATACGCAGTATTTT; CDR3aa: CASSKRAPGDTQYF
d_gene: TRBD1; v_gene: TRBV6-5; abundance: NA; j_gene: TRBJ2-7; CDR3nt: TGTGCCAGCAGTTGGGGACAGGGGGACTACGAGCAGTACTTC; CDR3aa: CASSWGQGDYEQYF
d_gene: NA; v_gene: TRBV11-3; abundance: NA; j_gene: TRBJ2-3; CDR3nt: TGTGCCAGCAGCGACGGGTTCCGGGGGTCTAAAAACACAGATACGCAGTATTTT; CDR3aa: CASSDGFRGSKNTDTQYF
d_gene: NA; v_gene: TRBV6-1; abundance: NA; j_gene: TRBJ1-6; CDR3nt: TGTGCCAGCAGTGAACGGGCACCCCTCCACTTT; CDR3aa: CASSERAPLHF
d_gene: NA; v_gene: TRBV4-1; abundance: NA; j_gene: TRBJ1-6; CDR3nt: TGCGCCAGCAGCCAAGGAGCGGGGACGAGAAACTCCTATAATTCACCCCTCCACTTT; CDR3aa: CASSQGAGTRNSYNSPLHF
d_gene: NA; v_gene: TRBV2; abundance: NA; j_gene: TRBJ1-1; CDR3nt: TGTGCCAGCAGGATCAGTAACACTGAAGCTTTCTTT; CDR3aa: CASRISNTEAFF
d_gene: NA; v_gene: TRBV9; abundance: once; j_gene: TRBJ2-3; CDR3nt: TGTGCCAGCAGCGTAGGCCCCCGGGTTAGCACAGATACGCAGTATTTT; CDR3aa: CASSVGPRVSTDTQYF
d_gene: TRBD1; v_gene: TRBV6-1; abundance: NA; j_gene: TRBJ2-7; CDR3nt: TGTGCCAGCAGGGAACGAGCGGGACAGGGGTCCCCCAGTATCTACGAGCAGTACTTC; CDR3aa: CASRERAGQGSPSIYEQYF
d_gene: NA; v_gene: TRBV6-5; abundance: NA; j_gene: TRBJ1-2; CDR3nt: TGTGCCAGCAGCCGGGACACGGATAACTATGGCTACACCTTC; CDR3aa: CASSRDTDNYGYTF
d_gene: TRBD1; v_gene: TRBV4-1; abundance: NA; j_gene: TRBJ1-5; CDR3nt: TGCGCCAGCAGCCTCAGGCATACAGGGGGAGGTAGCAATCAGCCCCAGCATTTT; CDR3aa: CASSLRHTGGGSNQPQHF
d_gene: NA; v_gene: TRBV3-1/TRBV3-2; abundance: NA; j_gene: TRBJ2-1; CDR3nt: TGTGCCAGCAGCCAACAACAGGGTCAAGGTGAGCAGTTCTTC; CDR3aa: CASSQQQGQGEQFF